This T cell receptor beta chain came from a study of CD8+ T cells in alopecia areata. Study background: C3H/HeJ graft donors with spontaneous alopecia, aged about 6-12 months, supplied skin that was transplanted onto female C3H/HeJ mice aged 7-10 weeks.

The CDR3 has 16 residues. CDR1 and CDR2 from the germline V gene are FNHDT and SITEND (reference sequence). The junction had 9 bases not matched to a gene; V was cut back by 4 bases and J by 7 bases. Study outcomes and limitations: Compared with mice, patients displayed less clear TCR sharing, possibly for HLA-related reasons. For lesional scalp, especially alopecia totalis/universalis, clonality was higher than in normal scalp.

Sequencing templates came from extracted RNA that was reverse transcribed into cDNA. Profiling relied on immunoSEQ multiplex PCR, and the TCRdb table lists in-frame clones only, not all of them. The record shows about 110,000 clones for this sample, with no singletons present. There are a few counts of this clone. Its antigen remains unknown. TCRdb's protein sequence differs at residue 13 from the translated DNA; the protein presented here follows the DNA. The gene symbols are mouse symbols. The CDR3 end is not reached by the read, which stops 3 residues before it; the germline J gene fills it in. This receptor was taken from a C3H/HeJ mouse with alopecia areata. For this strain, the MHC haplotype corresponds to H2-k. The material sequenced was lesional skin. The V gene is TRBV19, the J gene TRBJ1-6; 9 nucleotides line up with TRBD1. TRBJ1-6 is an ORF; its function is uncertain. The chain's CDR3 is CASSFPGTGQNSPLYF. CDR3 bases read: TGTGCCAGCAGTTTCCCCGGGACAGGGCAAAATTCGCCC.